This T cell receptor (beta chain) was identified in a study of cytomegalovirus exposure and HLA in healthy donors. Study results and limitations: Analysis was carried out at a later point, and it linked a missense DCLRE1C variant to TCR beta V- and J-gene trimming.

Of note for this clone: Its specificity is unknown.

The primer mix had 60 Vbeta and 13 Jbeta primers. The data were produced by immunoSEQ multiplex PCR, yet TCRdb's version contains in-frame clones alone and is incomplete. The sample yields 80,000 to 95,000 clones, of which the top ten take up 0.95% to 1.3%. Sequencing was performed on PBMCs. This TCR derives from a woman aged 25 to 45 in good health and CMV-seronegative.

The CDR3 protein is CASSLGMAQGKSDTQYF. CDR3 bases: TGTGCCAGCAGCTTAGGAATGGCACAGGGAAAATCCGATACGCAGTATTTT. V is TRBV7-9 and J is TRBJ2-3; maybe TRBD1 (6 bases). The germline CDR1 and CDR2 sequences are SEHNR and FQNEAQ (reference sequence). The CDR3 runs 17 residues. V lost 1 base to trimming and J lost 6 bases, with 20 bases between them.